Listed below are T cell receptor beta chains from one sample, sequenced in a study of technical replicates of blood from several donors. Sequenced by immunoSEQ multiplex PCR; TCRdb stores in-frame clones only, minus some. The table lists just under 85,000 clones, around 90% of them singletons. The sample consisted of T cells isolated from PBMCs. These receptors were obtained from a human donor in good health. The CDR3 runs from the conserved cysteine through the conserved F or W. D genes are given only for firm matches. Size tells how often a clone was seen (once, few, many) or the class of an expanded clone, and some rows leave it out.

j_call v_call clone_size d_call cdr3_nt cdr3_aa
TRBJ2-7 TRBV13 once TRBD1 TGTGCCAGCAGCACGGGACAGGCACCCTACGAGCAGTACTTC CASSTGQAPYEQYF
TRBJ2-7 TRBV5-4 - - TGTGCCAGCAGCTTTCAGGGGACCCGACGCGAGCAGTACTTC CASSFQGTRREQYF
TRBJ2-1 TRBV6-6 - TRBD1 TGTGCCAGCAGAAAGGGACAGGGGTCCTACAATGAGCAGTTCTTC CASRKGQGSYNEQFF
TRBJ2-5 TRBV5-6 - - TGTGCCAGCAGCTTGAGGGCAAAGGGGTATGAAGAGACCCAGTACTTC CASSLRAKGYEETQYF
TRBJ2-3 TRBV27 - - TGTGCCAGCAGTTTATCGGCGGTTAGCACAGATACGCAGTATTTT CASSLSAVSTDTQYF
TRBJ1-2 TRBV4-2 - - TGTGCCAGCAGCCAAGAACGTGGAGCATATGGCTACACCTTC CASSQERGAYGYTF
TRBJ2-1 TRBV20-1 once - TGCAGTGTACAGGGCTACAATGAGCAGTTCTTC CSVQGYNEQFF
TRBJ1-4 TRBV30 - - TGTGCCTGGAGTGTAACAGATGAAAAACTGTTTTTT CAWSVTDEKLFF
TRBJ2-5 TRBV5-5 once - TGTGCCAGCAGACTGAGAGGACAGCAACAAGAGACCCAGTACTTC CASRLRGQQQETQYF
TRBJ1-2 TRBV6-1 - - TGTGCCAGCAGTGAAATTGTGCGGGATGGCTACACCTTC CASSEIVRDGYTF
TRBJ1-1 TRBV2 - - TGTGCCACCAATTATGGGGGGGACCTAACTGAAGCTTTCTTT CATNYGGDLTEAFF
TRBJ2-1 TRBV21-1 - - TGTGCCAGCAGCATTGAGACAGGGGGATTACAGAAGGCCTACAATGAGCAGTTCTTC CASSIETGGLQKAYNEQFF
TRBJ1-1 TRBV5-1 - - TGCGCCAGCAATGGACAGACGAACACTGAAGCTTTCTTT CASNGQTNTEAFF
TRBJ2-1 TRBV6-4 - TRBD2 TGTGCCAGCAGTGTGTCTAGCGGGATAAGCTCCTACAATGAGCAGTTCTTC CASSVSSGISSYNEQFF
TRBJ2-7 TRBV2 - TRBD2 TGTGCCAGCAGTGAAAGCCTAGCGGATTTCTACGAGCAGTACTTC CASSESLADFYEQYF
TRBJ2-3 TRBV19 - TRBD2 TGTGCCAGTAACCCCGGGGGGGGGACAGATACGCAGTATTTT CASNPGGGTDTQYF
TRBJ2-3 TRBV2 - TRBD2 TGTGCCAGCACCGGACTGGCGACTAGCAACGCAGATACGCAGTATTTT CASTGLATSNADTQYF
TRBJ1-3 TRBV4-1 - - TGCGCCAGCAGCCCACACTCAGGGGTGCTCTCTACTGGAAACACCATATATTTT CASSPHSGVLSTGNTIYF
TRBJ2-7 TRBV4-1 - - TGCGCCAGCAGCCAAGAGGGTCTTGGACAGATCCCCTACGAGCAGTACTTC CASSQEGLGQIPYEQYF
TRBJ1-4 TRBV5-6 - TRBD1 TGTGCCAGCAGCGTGGGGACAGATGAAAAACTGTTTTTT CASSVGTDEKLFF
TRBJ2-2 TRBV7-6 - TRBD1 TGTGCCAGCAGCCGCAGACAGGGGAAGAACACCGGGGAGCTGTTTTTT CASSRRQGKNTGELFF
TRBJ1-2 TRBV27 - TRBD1 TGTGCCAGCAGTAATAGGGACAGGGGGTCATACTCATCCTATGGCTACACCTTC CASSNRDRGSYSSYGYTF
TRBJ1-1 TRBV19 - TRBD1 TGTGCCAGCGAATCCATGACAGGGACGATGAACACTGAAGCTTTCTTT CASESMTGTMNTEAFF
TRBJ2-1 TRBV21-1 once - TGTGCCAGCAGCAAAGTTCTCTCCTGGCGGGACAATGAGCAGTTCTTC CASSKVLSWRDNEQFF
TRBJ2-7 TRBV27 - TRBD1 TGTGCCAGCAGTTCTAGGGACAGGAGCTCCTACGAGCAGTACTTC CASSSRDRSSYEQYF
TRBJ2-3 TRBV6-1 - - TGTGCCAGCACTAGACTGTACACAGATACGCAGTATTTT CASTRLYTDTQYF
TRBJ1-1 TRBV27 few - TGTGCCCATCTCCGGTTCTTAGCATTGAACACTGAAGCTTTCTTT CAHLRFLALNTEAFF
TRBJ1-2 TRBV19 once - TGTGCCAGTAGTATGGTCGGGTCCTATGGCTACACCTTC CASSMVGSYGYTF
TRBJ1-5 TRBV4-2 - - TGTGCCAGCAGCCAAGACAGGGCTAGCAATCAGCCCCAGCATTTT CASSQDRASNQPQHF
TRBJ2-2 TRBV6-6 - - TGTGCCAGCAGTTCCCCGAGGCAGCCAACCGGGGAGCTGTTTTTT CASSSPRQPTGELFF
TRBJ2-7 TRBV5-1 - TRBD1 TGCGCCAGCAGCTCCTCGGGACAGGACGACGAGCAGTACTTC CASSSSGQDDEQYF
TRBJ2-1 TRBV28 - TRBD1 TGTGCCAGCAGTTTTGAGGGACAGTACTACAATGAGCAGTTCTTC CASSFEGQYYNEQFF
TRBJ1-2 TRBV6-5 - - TGTGCCAGCACCGACCCGGGATCTAACTATGGCTACACCTTC CASTDPGSNYGYTF
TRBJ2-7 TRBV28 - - TGTGCCAGCACCACACCCCGAGGAGGCTACGAGCAGTACTTC CASTTPRGGYEQYF
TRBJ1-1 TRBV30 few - TGTGCCTGGGACAGGAACCCCCTCTACACTTTCTTT CAWDRNPLYTFF
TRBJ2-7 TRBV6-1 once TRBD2 TGTGCCAGCAGTGTTAAGCGGGGTTCCTACGAGCAGTACTTC CASSVKRGSYEQYF
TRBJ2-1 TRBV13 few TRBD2 TGTGCCAGCAGCCCCCGGCTAGCGGGGGGGTGGGAGCAGTTCTTC CASSPRLAGGWEQFF
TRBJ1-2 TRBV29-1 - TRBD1 TGCAGCGTGGGACAGGGCTATGGCTACACCTTC CSVGQGYGYTF
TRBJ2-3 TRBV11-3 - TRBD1 TGTGCCAGCAGCTTTCCCCGGGACAGGGAGCCCACAGATACGCAGTATTTT CASSFPRDREPTDTQYF
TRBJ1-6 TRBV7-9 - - TGTGCCAGCAGCCCGAGCCCAACGGGGTATTCACCCCTCCACTTT CASSPSPTGYSPLHF
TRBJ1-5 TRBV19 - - TGTGCCAGTAGTCCGCCCGAGGTTTATAGCAATCAGCCCCAGCATTTT CASSPPEVYSNQPQHF
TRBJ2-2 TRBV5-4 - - TGTGCCAGCAGCTTGTTCGACAGGTCTACCGGGGAGCTGTTTTTT CASSLFDRSTGELFF
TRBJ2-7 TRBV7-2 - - TGTGCCAGCAGCTTCCAGGGCAACTACGAGCAGTACTTC CASSFQGNYEQYF
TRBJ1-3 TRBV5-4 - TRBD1 TGTGCCAGCAGCCGGGACAGGGGTTTTTCTGGAAACACCATATATTTT CASSRDRGFSGNTIYF